This note documents a single T cell receptor beta chain sequence. As yet, its antigen is unknown. The sorted Tregs were CD4+CD25+CD127-/low cells. After constant-region reverse-primer amplification, full-length variable regions underwent semi-nested PCR with Nested Universal Primer A. TCRdb passed the 5' RACE reads through MiXCR, listing each CDR3 protein once. The sample holds some 12,000 distinct CDR3 sequences, 45% to 60% seen once. Study observations and caveats: In terms of TCR gene usage, tumor memory CD4+ T cells clustered together with blood and lymph node memory CD4+ cells, as well as with lymph node naive CD4+ cells. Greatest tumor Treg TCR overlap was with tumor naive CD4+ cells. Whole repertoires were not studied in the larger cohort, only one V-J beta rearrangement.

The ends lost 5 bases at V and 7 bases at J; junction bases unmatched: 9. Germline V gene lookup returns CDR1 DFQATT and CDR2 SNEGSKA (reference sequence). This CDR3 comprises 14 residues. The specimen sequenced was tumor-infiltrating Tregs sorted from the breast tumor. The receptor was derived from a female donor with breast cancer. The V gene is TRBV20-1, the J gene TRBJ2-1; 9 nucleotides align to TRBD2. The CDR3 region is CSALSGRWGNEQFF. CDR3 coding DNA: TGCAGTGCTCTTAGCGGGAGATGGGGTAATGAGCAGTTCTTC.